A single sample gave rise to the 5 T cell receptor beta chains below, sequenced in a study of neurological immune-mediated disorders. TCRdb independently ran MiXCR on the 5' RACE reads; one entry per CDR3 protein. The table records 46,000 or so distinct CDR3 sequences, 10% of them present only once. The sample comprised PBMCs. The receptors stem from a woman aged 40 to 50 with HTLV-1-associated myelopathy (HAM/TSP).

This clonotype has ten or more counts. The genes are TRBV6-6 and TRBJ2-1, with D possibly matching TRBD1 (7 bases). The CDR3 runs 15 residues. Trimming stripped 4 bases from V and 5 bases from J, with 15 bases between. Looked up from germline, CDR1 is MNHNY and CDR2 is SVGAGI (reference sequence). CDR3 nucleotides: TGTGCCAGCAGTTGGTACAGGGGAGGAGACAATGAGCAGTTCTTC. Translating gives CASSWYRGGDNEQFF.

This clonotype was seen many times. The chain links TRBV5-1 to TRBJ2-1; D ambiguous. The CDR3 covers 15 residues. Looked up from germline, CDR1 is SGHRS and CDR2 is YFSETQ. The germline V and J ends were trimmed by 0 bases and 8 bases, with 15 bases remaining between them. The CDR3 spells CASSLAGSPQDEQFF. CDR3 DNA sequence: TGCGCCAGCAGCTTGGCAGGATCCCCCCAAGATGAGCAGTTCTTC.

This clonotype was seen repeatedly, ten times or more. The chain joins TRBV4-3 to TRBJ2-3; D is perhaps TRBD1 (6 bases). Germline CDR1 and CDR2: LGHNA and YSLEER. V gave up 7 bases and J gave up 4 bases, with 15 bases separating them. The CDR3 spans 14 residues. The CDR3 bases are TGCGCCAGCAAAACAGGGATTGAGGCAGATACGCAGTATTTT. Protein product: CASKTGIEADTQYF.

This clonotype was found many times. The chain combines TRBV20-1 with TRBJ1-5, with 8 bases that match TRBD1. Trimming at V came to 1 base and at J to 0 bases, leaving 5 bases not matched to a gene. The CDR3 sequence is 16 residues long. In germline, CDR1 is DFQATT, CDR2 SNEGSKA (reference sequence). The CDR3 loop is CSARAQGAYSNQPQHF. Written as DNA, the CDR3 is TGCAGTGCTAGAGCCCAGGGGGCATATAGCAATCAGCCCCAGCATTTT.

This clonotype was picked up many times. The gene calls are TRBV20-1 and TRBJ1-2, with TRBD1 matching 7 bases. The CDR3 contains 16 residues. Unmatched junction bases numbered 15, after V lost 5 bases and J lost 3 bases. In germline, CDR1 is DFQATT, CDR2 SNEGSKA (reference sequence). Here the CDR3 reads CSAGPAPRQGDYGYTF. The CDR3, as DNA: TGCAGTGCTGGGCCCGCCCCGAGACAGGGAGACTATGGCTACACCTTC.